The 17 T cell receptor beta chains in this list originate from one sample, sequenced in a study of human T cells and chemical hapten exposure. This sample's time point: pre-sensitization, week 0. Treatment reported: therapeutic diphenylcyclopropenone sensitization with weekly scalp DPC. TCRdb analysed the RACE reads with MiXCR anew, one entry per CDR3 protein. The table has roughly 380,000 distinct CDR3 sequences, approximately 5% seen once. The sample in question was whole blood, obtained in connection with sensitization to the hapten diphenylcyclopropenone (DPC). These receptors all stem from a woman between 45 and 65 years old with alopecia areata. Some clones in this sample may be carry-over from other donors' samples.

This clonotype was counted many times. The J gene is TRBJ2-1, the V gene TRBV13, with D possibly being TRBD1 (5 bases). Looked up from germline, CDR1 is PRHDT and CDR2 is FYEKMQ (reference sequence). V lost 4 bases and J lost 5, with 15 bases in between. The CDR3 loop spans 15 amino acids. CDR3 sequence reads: CASSSNMLGDNEQFF. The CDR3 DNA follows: TGTGCCAGCAGCTCGAACATGCTAGGGGACAATGAGCAGTTCTTC.

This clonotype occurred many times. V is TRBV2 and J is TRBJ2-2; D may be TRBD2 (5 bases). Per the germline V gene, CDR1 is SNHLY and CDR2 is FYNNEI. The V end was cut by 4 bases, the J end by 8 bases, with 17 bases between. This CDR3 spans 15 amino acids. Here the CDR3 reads CASSGRLADVGELFF. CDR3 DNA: TGTGCCAGCAGTGGACGGCTAGCAGACGTAGGGGAGCTGTTTTTT.

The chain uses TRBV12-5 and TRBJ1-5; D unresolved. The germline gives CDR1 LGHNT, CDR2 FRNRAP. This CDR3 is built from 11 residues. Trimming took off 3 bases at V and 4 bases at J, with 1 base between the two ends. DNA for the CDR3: TGTGCTAGTGGTTTTAATCAGCCCCAGCATTTT. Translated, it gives CASGFNQPQHF. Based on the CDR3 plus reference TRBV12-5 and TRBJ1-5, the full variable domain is DARVTQTPRHKVTEMGQEVTMRCQPILGHNTVFWYRQTMMQGLELLAYFRNRAPLDDSGMPKDRFSAEMPDATLATLKIQPSEPRDSAVYFCASGFNQPQHFGDGTRLSIL.

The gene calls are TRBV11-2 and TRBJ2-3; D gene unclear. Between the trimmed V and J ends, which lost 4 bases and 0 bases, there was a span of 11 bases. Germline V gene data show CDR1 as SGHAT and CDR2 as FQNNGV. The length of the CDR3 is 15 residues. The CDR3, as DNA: TGTGCCAGCAGCTCCCAACCCCATAGCACAGATACGCAGTATTTT. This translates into CASSSQPHSTDTQYF. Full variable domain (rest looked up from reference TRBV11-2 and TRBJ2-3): EAGVAQSPRYKIIEKRQSVAFWCNPISGHATLYWYQQILGQGPKLLIQFQNNGVVDDSQLPKDRFSAERLKGVDSTLKIQPAKLEDSAVYLCASSSQPHSTDTQYFGPGTRLTVL.

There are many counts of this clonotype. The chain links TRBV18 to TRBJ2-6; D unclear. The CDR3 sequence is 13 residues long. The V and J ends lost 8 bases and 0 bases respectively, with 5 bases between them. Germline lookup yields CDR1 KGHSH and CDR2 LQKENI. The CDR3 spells CASANSGANVLTF. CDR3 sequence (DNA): TGTGCCAGCGCGAACTCTGGGGCCAACGTCCTGACTTTC.

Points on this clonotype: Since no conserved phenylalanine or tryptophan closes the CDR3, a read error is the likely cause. Written as DNA, the CDR3 is TGTGCCAGCAGCCCGACTAGCGGGTCCCGCACAGATACGCAGTATTCT. Its protein product is CASSPTSGSRTDTQYS. The chain has TRBV6-1 and TRBJ2-3; 10 bases are a match to TRBD2. CDR1 and CDR2 (germline): MNHNS, SASEGT. This CDR3 has 16 residues. Trimming removed 6 bases from V and 1 base from J; junction bases left unmatched: 7.

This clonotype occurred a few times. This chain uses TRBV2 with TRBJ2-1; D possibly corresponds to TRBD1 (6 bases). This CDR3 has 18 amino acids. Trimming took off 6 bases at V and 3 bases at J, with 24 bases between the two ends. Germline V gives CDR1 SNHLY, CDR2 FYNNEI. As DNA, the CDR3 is TGTGCCAGCAGCGAACACCTTCTCAGGGGATTTCGCTACAATGAGCAGTTCTTC. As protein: CASSEHLLRGFRYNEQFF. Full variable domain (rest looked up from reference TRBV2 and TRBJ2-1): EPEVTQTPSHQVTQMGQEVILRCVPISNHLYFYWYRQILGQKVEFLVSFYNNEISEKSEIFDDQFSVERPDGSNFTLKIRSTKLEDSAMYFCASSEHLLRGFRYNEQFFGPGTRLTVL.

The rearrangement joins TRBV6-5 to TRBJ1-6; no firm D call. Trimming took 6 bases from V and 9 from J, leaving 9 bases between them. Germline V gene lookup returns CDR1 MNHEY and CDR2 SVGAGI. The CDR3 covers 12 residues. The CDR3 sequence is CASRGRSSPLHF. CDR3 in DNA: TGTGCCAGCAGGGGAAGGAGTTCACCCCTCCACTTT.

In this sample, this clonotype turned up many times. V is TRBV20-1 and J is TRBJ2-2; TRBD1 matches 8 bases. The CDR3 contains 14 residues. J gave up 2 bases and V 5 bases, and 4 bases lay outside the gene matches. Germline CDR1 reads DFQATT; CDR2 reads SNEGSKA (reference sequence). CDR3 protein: CSAFGQGNTGELFF. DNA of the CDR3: TGCAGTGCTTTTGGACAGGGTAACACCGGGGAGCTGTTTTTT.

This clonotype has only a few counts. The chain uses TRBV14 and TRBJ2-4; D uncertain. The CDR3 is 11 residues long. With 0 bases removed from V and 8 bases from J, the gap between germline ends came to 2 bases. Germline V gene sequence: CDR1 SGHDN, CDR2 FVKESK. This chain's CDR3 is CASSQEYIQYF. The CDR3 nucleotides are TGTGCCAGCAGCCAAGAGTACATTCAGTACTTC.

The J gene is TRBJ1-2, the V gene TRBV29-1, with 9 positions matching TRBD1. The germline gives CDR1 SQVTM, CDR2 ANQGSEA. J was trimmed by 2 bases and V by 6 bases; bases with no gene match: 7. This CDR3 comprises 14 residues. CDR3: CSVGGTGMNYGYTF. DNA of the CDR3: TGCAGCGTCGGGGGGACAGGGATGAACTATGGCTACACCTTC.

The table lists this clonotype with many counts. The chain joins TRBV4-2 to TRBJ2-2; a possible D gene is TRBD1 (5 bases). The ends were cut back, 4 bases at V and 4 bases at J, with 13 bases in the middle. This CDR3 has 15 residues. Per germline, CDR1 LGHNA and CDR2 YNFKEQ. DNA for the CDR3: TGTGCCAGCAGCCCAGGGCCTCTTGGCACCGGGGAGCTGTTTTTT. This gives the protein CASSPGPLGTGELFF.

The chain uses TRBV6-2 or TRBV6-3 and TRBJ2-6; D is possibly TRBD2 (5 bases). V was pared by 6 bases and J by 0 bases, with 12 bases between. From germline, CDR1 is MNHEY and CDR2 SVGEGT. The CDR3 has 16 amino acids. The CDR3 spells CASSSRRGSGANVLTF. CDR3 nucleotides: TGTGCCAGCAGCTCCCGCCGGGGCTCTGGGGCCAACGTCCTGACTTTC.

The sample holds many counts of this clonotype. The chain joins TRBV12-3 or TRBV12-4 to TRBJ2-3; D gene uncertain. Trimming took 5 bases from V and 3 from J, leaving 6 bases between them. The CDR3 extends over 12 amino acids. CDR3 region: CASSHKTDTQYF. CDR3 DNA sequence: TGTGCCAGCAGTCATAAGACAGATACGCAGTATTTT.

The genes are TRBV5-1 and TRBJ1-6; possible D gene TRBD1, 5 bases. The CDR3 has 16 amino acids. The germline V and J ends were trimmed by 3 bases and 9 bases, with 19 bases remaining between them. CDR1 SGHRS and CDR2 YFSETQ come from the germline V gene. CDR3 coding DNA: TGCGCCAGCAGCTCGGGCAGGGCAGGGTCGGCTTCACCCCTCCACTTT. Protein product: CASSSGRAGSASPLHF.

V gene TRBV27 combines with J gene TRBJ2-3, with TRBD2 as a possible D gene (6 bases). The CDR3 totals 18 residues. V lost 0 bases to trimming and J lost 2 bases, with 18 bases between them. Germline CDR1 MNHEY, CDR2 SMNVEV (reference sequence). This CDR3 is CASSLSFGGGTFTDTQYF. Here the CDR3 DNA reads TGTGCCAGCAGTTTATCGTTCGGTGGCGGGACGTTCACAGATACGCAGTATTTT.

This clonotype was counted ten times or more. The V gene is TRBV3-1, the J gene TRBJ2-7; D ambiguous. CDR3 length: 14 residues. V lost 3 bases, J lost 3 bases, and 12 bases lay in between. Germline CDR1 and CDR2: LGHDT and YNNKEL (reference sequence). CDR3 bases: TGTGCCAGCAGCCATGGCCGGGTCGACTACGAGCAGTACTTC. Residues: CASSHGRVDYEQYF.